This T cell receptor beta chain is drawn from a study of T cell responses to AZD1222 COVID-19 vaccine. The CDR3 spans 15 residues. The V and J ends lost 3 bases and 5 bases respectively, with 17 bases between them. Germline lookup yields CDR1 LGHNA and CDR2 YSLEER. Assay: immunoSEQ multiplex PCR; the TCRdb copy retains only in-frame clones and omits some. This sample has about 110,000 clones, with around 87% found just once. The source of this sequence is an adult who received the AZD1222 COVID-19 vaccine. The rearrangement joins TRBV4-3 to TRBJ2-7; a possible D gene is TRBD1 (6 bases). The material was peripheral blood, obtained 28 days after the second AZD1222 dose. CDR3 amino acids: CASSHSWAGDDEQYF. The CDR3 DNA follows: TGCGCCAGCAGCCATTCATGGGCAGGGGACGACGAGCAGTACTTC.